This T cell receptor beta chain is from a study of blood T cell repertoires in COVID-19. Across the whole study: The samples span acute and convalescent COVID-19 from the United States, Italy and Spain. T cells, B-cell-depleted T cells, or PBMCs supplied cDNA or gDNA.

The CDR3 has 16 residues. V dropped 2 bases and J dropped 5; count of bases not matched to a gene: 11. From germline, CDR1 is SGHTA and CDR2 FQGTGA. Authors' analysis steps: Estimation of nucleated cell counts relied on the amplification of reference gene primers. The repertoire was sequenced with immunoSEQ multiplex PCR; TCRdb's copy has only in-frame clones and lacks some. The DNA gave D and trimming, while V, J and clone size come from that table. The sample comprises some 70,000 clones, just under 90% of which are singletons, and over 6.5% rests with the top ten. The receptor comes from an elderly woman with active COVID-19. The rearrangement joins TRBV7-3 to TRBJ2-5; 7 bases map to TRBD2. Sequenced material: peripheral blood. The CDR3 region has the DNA TGTGCCAGCAGCTTAGGCTCTAGCGGAGGGTGGGAGACCCAGTACTTC. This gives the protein CASSLGSSGGWETQYF.